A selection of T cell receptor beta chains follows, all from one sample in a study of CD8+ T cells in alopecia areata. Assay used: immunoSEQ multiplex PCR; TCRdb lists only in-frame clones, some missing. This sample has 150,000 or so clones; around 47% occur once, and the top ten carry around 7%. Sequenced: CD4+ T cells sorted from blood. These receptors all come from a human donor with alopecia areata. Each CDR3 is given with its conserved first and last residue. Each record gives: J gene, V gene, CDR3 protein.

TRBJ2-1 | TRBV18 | CASTSGPSNEQFF
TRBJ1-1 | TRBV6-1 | CASSEQWINTEAFF
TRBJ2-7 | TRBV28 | CASGLASSYEQYF
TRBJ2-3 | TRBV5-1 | CASRGLAGTDTQYF
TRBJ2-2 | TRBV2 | CASTTRETGELFF
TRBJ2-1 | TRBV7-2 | CASSPFTSAPYNEQFF
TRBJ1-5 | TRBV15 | CATSGLTGGVQPQHF
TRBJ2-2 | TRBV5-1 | CASKSASGAGELFF
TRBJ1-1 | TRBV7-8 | CASSLFEGTEAFF
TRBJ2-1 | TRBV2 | CASNKPPGPYNEQFF
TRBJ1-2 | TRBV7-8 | CASSPIGGHGSYGYTF
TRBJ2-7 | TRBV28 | CASRDSPYEQYF
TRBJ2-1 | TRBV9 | CASNAGSANEQFF
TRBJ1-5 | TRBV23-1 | CASSHPPRGGNQPQHF
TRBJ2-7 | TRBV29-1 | CSVRQFGQGYEQYF
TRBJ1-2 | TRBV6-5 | CASSLGRSYGYTF
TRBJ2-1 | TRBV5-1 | CASSLEATSYNEQFF
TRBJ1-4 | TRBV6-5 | CASSYSQGTTNEKLFF
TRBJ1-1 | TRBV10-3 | CAISARWDTEAFF
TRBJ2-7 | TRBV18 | CASSPPGLTYEQYF
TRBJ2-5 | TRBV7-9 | CASSNPGLAGAKTQYF
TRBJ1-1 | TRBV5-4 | CASSLHPLLEAFF
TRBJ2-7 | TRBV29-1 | CSVDTSGDAYEQYF
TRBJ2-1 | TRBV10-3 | CAISEPGGLAGHNEQFF
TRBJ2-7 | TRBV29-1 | CSVIPQQVSYEQYF
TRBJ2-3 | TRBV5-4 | CASSMTSGSTDTQYF
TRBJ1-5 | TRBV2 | CASSVGLSSRPQHF
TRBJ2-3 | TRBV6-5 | CASSQGRPDTQYF
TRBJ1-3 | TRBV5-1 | CASSLGIPGEIGNTIYF
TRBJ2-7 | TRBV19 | CASSMAGHSYEQYF
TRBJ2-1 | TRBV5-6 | CASSWLADNEQFF
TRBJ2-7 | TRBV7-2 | CASSQNGRLAADQREQYF
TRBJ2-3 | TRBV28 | CASSAVGSDTQYF
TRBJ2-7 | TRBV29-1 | CSADGASGTDEQYF
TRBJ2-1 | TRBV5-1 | CASSLASGSFLGTPYNEQFF
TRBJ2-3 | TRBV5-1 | CASSLTGNTDTQYF
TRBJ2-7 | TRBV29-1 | CSVEPAGRGLEQYF
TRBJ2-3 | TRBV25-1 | CASSEFDTQYF
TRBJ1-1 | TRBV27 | CASSLSGSLGAEAFF
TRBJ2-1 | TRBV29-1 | CSMTTLAGRGLYNEQFF
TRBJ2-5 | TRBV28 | CATQTETQYF
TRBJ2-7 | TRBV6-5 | CASRAGRGVGEQYF